The 9 T cell receptor beta chains presented below share a single source sample, sequenced in a study of blood T cell repertoires in COVID-19. TCRdb's copy holds only in-frame clones and misses some; the assay was immunoSEQ multiplex PCR. The sample includes some 45,000 clones, over 75% of them seen just once. Sample: peripheral blood. These receptors came from an older woman with acute or convalescent COVID-19.

CDR3 nucleotide sequence: TGTGCCAGCAGCTCATTCGCGGATACGCAGTATTTT. Amino acids: CASSSFADTQYF. The rearrangement uses TRBV7-2 and TRBJ2-3, with unresolved D. The CDR3 is 12 amino acids. CDR1 and CDR2 from the germline V gene are SGHTA and FQGNSA. Trimming left V 4 bases short and J 6 bases short, with 8 bases between.

V gene TRBV27 combines with J gene TRBJ2-5, with D perhaps TRBD1 (7 bases). This CDR3 spans 18 amino acids. Per the germline V gene, CDR1 is MNHEY and CDR2 is SMNVEV (reference sequence). The ends were cut back, 1 base at V and 5 bases at J, with 23 bases in the middle. For the CDR3, the DNA is TGTGCCAGCAGTTTATATCTCCCCCTCGAGGGGGCGGGGGAGACCCAGTACTTC. This encodes CASSLYLPLEGAGETQYF.

This chain connects TRBV7-8 to TRBJ2-7; 8 bases line up with TRBD1. V dropped 5 bases and J dropped 6; count of bases not matched to a gene: 9. This CDR3 comprises 14 residues. Germline loops: CDR1 SGHVS, CDR2 FQNEAQ. The CDR3 is CASSLDRGPGEQYF. The CDR3 nucleotides read TGTGCCAGCAGCCTAGACAGGGGCCCCGGCGAGCAGTACTTC.

The genes are TRBV7-3 and TRBJ1-2; tentatively, D is TRBD1 (6 bases). Germline values: CDR1 SGHTA, CDR2 FQGTGA. Trimming left V 6 bases short and J 4 bases short, with 18 bases between. CDR3 length: 15 amino acids. As DNA, the CDR3 is TGTGCCAGCAGTTTAGAGGGGGGGCTTCCCTATGGCTACACCTTC. It translates to CASSLEGGLPYGYTF. Based on the CDR3 plus reference TRBV7-3 and TRBJ1-2, the full variable domain is GAGVSQTPSNKVTEKGKYVELRCDPISGHTALYWYRQSLGQGPEFLIYFQGTGAADDSGLPNDRFFAVRPEGSVSTLKIQRTERGDSAVYLCASSLEGGLPYGYTFGSGTRLTVV.

The chain carries TRBV5-1 and TRBJ2-1, with 8 positions matching TRBD2. Germline-derived CDR1 and CDR2 are SGHRS and YFSETQ. The junction had 15 bases not matched to a gene; V was cut back by 4 bases and J by 0 bases. The CDR3 sequence is 19 residues long. CDR3 region: CASSPGGGGTTSSYNEQFF. As DNA, the CDR3 is TGCGCCAGCAGCCCTGGCGGCGGGGGGACTACTAGCTCCTACAATGAGCAGTTCTTC.

This chain connects TRBV2 to TRBJ1-5, with D perhaps TRBD1 (6 bases). Germline V gives CDR1 SNHLY, CDR2 FYNNEI. This CDR3 is built from 14 residues. Trimming took 6 bases from V and 4 from J, leaving 13 bases between them. The CDR3 spells CASSAGVTNQPQHF. In DNA, the CDR3 is TGTGCCAGCAGCGCAGGGGTGACAAATCAGCCCCAGCATTTT.

The chain combines TRBV5-5 with TRBJ1-5; 7 nucleotides line up with TRBD1. Germline V gives CDR1 SGHKS, CDR2 YYEKEE (reference sequence). The CDR3 totals 16 residues. V shed 0 bases and J 2 bases; nucleotides not matched to a gene: 5. CDR3 sequence: CASSLGGGGGNQPQHF. The CDR3 DNA reads as TGTGCCAGCAGCTTGGGAGGGGGCGGAGGCAATCAGCCCCAGCATTTT.

V usage is TRBV10-3 and J usage is TRBJ2-3; 9 bases align to TRBD2. The CDR3 runs to 15 residues. V lost 4 bases to trimming and J lost 5 bases; unmatched junction nucleotides: 7. Germline CDR1 reads ENHRY; CDR2 reads SYGVKD. CDR3 residues: CAISGSGGQIDTQYF. CDR3 coding DNA: TGTGCCATCAGTGGGAGCGGGGGGCAGATAGATACGCAGTATTTT.

This clone showed up just a few times. The gene calls are TRBV28 and TRBJ2-7; TRBD2 matches at 10 bases. Trimming removed 4 bases from V and 0 bases from J; junction bases left unmatched: 6. In germline, CDR1 is MDHEN, CDR2 SYDVKM. The CDR3 is made up of 16 amino acids. The CDR3, as DNA: TGTGCCAGCAGTTCACCTCGGACTAGCGGCTCCTACGAGCAGTACTTC. Translation: CASSSPRTSGSYEQYF.